This T cell receptor beta chain was observed in a study of early T cells in non-severe SARS-CoV-2 infection. A single record per CDR3 protein comes from TCRdb applying MiXCR to the 5' RACE reads. The data hold approximately 39,000 distinct CDR3 sequences, with roughly 4.4% observed a single time. The CDR3 length is 15 residues. Trimming cost V 6 bases and J 4 bases; bases outside gene matches: 11. From germline, CDR1 is MNHEY and CDR2 SVGAGI. This clonotype showed up many times. This receptor was obtained from an adult who was a healthcare worker with PCR-confirmed SARS-CoV-2 infection or an uninfected control (not recorded which). The chain couples TRBV6-5 to TRBJ2-5; 7 positions agree with TRBD2. Input material: whole blood. The CDR3 DNA reads as TGTGCCAGCAGGTTGGCGGGGGATTTGGCAGAGACCCAGTACTTC. Translating gives CASRLAGDLAETQYF.